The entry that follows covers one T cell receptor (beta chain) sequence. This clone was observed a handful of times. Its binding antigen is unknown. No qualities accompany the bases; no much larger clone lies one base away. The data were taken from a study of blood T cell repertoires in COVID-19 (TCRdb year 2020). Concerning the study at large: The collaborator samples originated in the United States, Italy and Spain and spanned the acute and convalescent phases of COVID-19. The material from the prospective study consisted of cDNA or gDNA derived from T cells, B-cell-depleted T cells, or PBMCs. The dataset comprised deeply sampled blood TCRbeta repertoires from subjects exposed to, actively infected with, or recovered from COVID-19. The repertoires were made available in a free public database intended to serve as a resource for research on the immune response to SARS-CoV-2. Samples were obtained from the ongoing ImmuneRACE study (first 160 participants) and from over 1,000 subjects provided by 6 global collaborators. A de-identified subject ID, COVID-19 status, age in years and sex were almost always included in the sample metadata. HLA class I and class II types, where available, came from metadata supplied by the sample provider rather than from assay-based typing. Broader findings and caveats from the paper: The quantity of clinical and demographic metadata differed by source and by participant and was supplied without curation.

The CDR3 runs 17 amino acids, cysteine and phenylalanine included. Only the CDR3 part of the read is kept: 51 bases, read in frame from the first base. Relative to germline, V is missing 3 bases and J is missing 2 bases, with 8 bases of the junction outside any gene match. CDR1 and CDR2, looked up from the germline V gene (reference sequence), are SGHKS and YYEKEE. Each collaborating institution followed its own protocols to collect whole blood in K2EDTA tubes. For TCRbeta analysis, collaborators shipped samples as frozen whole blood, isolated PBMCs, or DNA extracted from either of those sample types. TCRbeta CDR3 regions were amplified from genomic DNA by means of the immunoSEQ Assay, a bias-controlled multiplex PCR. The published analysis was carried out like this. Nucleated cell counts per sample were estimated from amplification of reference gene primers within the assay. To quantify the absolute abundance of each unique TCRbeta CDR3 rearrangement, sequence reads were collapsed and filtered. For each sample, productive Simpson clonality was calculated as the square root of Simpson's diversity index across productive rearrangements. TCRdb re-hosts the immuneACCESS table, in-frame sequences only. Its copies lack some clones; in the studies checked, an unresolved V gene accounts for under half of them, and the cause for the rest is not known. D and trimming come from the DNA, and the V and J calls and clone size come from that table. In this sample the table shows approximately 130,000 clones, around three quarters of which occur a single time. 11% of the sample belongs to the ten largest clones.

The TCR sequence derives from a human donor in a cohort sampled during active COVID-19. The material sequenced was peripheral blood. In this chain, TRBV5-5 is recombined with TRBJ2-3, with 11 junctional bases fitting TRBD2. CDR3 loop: CASSSPSGGPNTDTQYF. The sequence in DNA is TGTGCCAGCAGCTCTCCTAGCGGGGGGCCGAACACAGATACGCAGTATTTT.